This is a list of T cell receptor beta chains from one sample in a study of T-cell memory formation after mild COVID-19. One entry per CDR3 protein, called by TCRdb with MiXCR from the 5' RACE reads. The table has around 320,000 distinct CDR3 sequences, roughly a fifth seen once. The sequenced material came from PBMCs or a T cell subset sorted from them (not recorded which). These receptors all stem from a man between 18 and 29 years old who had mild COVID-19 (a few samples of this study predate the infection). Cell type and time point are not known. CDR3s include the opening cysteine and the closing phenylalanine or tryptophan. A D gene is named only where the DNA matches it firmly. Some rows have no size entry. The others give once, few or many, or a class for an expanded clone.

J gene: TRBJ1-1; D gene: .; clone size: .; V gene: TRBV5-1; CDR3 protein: CASSLGFGVGENTEAFF; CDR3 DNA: TGCGCCAGCAGCTTGGGTTTCGGGGTTGGGGAGAACACTGAAGCTTTCTTT
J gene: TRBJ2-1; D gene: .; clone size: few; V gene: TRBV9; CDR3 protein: CASSPRGAGYNEQFF; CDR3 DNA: TGTGCCAGCAGCCCCCGCGGGGCGGGGTACAATGAGCAGTTCTTC
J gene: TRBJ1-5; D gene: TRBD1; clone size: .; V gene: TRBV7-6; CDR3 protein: CASSPRDRARGSNQPQHF; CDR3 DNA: TGTGCCAGCAGCCCCCGGGACAGGGCCCGCGGGAGCAATCAGCCCCAGCATTTT
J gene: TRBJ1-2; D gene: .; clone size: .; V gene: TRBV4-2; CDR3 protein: CASSQDGSRPSNYGYTF; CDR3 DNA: TGTGCCAGCAGCCAAGATGGATCCCGACCGTCTAACTATGGCTACACCTTC
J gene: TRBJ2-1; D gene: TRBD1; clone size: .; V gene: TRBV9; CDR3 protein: CASSGSGGVFYNEQFF; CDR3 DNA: TGTGCCAGCAGCGGATCAGGGGGCGTATTTTACAATGAGCAGTTCTTC
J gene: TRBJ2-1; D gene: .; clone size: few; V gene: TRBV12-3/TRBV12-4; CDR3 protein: CASRPRAGYSYNEQFF; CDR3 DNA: TGTGCCAGCAGACCTAGAGCAGGGTATTCCTACAATGAGCAGTTCTTC
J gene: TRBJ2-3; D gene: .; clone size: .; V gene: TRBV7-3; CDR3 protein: CASSLSTREGDTQYF; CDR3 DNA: TGTGCCAGCAGCCTCTCTACGCGCGAAGGAGATACGCAGTATTTT
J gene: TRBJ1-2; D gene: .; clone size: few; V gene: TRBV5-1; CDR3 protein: CASSIDGEGGYTF; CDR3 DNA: TGCGCCAGCAGCATCGATGGAGAAGGAGGCTACACCTTC
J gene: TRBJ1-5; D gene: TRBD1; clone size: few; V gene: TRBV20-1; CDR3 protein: CSARGRTGGGHQPQHF; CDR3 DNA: TGCAGTGCTAGGGGTAGAACAGGGGGCGGGCATCAGCCCCAGCATTTT
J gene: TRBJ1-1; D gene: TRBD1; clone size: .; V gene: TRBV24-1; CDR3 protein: CATSELLRDRFITEAFF; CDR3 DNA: TGTGCCACCAGTGAACTGCTCCGGGACAGGTTTATCACTGAAGCTTTCTTT
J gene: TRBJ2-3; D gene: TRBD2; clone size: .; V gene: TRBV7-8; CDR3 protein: CASSPIRGGTDTQYF; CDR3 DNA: TGTGCCAGCAGCCCCATCCGGGGGGGAACAGATACGCAGTATTTT
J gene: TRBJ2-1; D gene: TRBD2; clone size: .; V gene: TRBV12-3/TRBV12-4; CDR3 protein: CASSFPSGGAIEQFF; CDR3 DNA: TGTGCCAGCAGTTTCCCTAGCGGGGGGGCAATTGAGCAGTTCTTC
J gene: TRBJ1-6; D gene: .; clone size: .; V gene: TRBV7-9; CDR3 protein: CASSLEASQNSPLHF; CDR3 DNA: TGTGCCAGCAGCTTAGAGGCAAGCCAGAATTCACCCCTCCACTTT
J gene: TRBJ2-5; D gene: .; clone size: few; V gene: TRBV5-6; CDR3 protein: CASGDGGRETQYF; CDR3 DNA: TGTGCCAGCGGAGACGGGGGAAGGGAGACCCAGTACTTC
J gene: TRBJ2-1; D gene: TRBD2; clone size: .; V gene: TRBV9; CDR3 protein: CASSPGGGRYNEQFF; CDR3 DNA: TGTGCCAGCAGCCCTGGCGGGGGACGATACAATGAGCAGTTCTTC
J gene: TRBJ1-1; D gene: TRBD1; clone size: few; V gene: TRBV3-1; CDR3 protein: CASSQGGDRGTEAFF; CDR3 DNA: TGTGCCAGCAGCCAAGGGGGGGACAGGGGCACTGAAGCTTTCTTT
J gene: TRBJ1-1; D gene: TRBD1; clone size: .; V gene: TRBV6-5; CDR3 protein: CASSLGQGRYEAFF; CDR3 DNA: TGTGCCAGCAGCCTCGGACAGGGGCGATACGAAGCTTTCTTT
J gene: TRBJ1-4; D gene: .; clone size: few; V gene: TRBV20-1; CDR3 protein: CSAVEGIVTNEKLFF; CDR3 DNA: TGCAGTGCGGTGGAGGGGATAGTAACTAATGAAAAACTGTTTTTT
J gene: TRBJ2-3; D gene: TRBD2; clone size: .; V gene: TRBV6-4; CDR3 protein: CASSDETSGPINSTDTQYF; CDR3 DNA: TGTGCCAGCAGTGACGAGACTAGCGGGCCCATTAATAGCACAGATACGCAGTATTTT
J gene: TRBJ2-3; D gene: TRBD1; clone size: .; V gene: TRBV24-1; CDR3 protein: CATSAGQGRTDTQYF; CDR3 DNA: TGTGCCACCAGTGCTGGACAGGGTCGGACAGATACGCAGTATTTT
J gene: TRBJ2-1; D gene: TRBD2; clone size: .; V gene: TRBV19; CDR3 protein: CASSIGAGGLTEQFF; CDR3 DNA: TGTGCCAGTAGTATTGGGGCGGGGGGACTTACTGAGCAGTTCTTC
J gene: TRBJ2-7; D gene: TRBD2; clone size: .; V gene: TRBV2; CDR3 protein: CALKRGGDPYEQYF; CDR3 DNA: TGTGCCCTCAAACGGGGAGGGGACCCCTACGAGCAGTACTTC
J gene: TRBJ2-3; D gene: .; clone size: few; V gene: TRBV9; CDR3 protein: CASSVGSRSRDTQYF; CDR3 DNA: TGTGCCAGCAGCGTCGGCTCCCGCTCTCGGGATACGCAGTATTTT
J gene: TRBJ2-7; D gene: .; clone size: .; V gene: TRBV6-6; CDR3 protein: CASTSYGLHEQYF; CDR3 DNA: TGTGCCAGCACGTCTTACGGCCTGCACGAGCAGTACTTC
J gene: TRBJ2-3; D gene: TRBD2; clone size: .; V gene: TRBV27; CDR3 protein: CASRSGGAGDTQYF; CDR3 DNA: TGTGCCAGCAGGAGCGGGGGGGCGGGAGATACGCAGTATTTT
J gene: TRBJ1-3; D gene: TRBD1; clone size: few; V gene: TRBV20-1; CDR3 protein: CSAPQGAEGNTIYF; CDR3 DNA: TGCAGTGCTCCACAGGGGGCGGAAGGAAACACCATATATTTT
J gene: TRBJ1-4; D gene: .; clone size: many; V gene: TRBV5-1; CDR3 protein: CASSLVGTTNEKLFF; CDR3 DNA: TGCGCCAGCAGCTTGGTCGGGACAACTAATGAAAAACTGTTTTTT
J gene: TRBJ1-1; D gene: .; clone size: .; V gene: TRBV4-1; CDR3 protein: CASKGPEAFF; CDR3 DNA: TGCGCCAGCAAGGGTCCCGAAGCTTTCTTT
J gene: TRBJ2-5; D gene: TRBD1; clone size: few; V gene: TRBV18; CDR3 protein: CASSPWTGSSETQYF; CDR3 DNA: TGTGCCAGCTCACCATGGACAGGCTCCTCAGAGACCCAGTACTTC
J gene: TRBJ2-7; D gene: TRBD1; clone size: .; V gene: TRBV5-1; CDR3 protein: CASSSTGGPYEQYF; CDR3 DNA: TGCGCCAGCAGCTCGACAGGGGGCCCCTACGAGCAGTACTTC
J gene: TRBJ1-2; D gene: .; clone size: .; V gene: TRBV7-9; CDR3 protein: CASSRIQTANYGYTF; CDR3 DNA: TGTGCCAGCAGTCGGATCCAGACAGCAAACTATGGCTACACCTTC
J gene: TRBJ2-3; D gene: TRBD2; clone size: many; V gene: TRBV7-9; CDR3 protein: CASSLELAGSTDTQYF; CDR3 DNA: TGTGCCAGCAGCTTAGAACTAGCGGGGAGCACAGATACGCAGTATTTT